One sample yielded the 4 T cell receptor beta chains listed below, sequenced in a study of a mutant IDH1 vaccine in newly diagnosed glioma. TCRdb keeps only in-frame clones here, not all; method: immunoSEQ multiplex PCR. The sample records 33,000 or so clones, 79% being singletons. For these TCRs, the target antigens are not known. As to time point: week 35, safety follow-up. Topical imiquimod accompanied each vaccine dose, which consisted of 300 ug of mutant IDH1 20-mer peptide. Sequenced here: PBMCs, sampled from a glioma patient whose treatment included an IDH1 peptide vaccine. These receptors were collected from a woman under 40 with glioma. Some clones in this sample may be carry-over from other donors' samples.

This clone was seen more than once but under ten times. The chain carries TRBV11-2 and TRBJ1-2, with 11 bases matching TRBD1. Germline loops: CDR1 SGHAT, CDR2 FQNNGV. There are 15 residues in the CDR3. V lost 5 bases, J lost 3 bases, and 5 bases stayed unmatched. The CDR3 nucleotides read TGTGCCAGCAGCCCCCGGACAGGGGGCGACTATGGCTACACCTTC. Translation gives CASSPRTGGDYGYTF.

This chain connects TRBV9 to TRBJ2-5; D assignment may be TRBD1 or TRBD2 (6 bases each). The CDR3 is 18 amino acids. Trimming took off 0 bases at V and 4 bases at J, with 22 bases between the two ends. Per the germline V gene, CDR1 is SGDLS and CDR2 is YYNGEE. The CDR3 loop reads CASSVGSKGGTWGETQYF. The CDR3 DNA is TGTGCCAGCAGCGTAGGTTCGAAAGGGGGGACATGGGGAGAGACCCAGTACTTC.

The CDR3 DNA sequence: TGCGCCAGCAGCTCGGTCGGGGGAGCTGGAAACACCATATATTTT. It is translated as CASSSVGGAGNTIYF. The chain has TRBV5-1 and TRBJ1-3; possibly TRBD1 for D (5 bases). V lost 3 bases and J 2 bases, leaving 12 bases between the germline ends. The CDR3 sequence is 15 residues long. The germline V gene encodes CDR1 SGHRS and CDR2 YFSETQ.

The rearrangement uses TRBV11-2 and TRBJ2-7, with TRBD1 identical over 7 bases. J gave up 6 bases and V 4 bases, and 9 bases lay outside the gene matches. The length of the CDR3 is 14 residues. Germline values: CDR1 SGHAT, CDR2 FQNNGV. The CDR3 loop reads CASSSLTGRVEQYF. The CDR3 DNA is TGTGCCAGCAGCTCGCTGACAGGGCGGGTCGAGCAGTACTTC.